This TCR beta chain appears in the sequencing data of a study of radiotherapy plus CTLA-4 blockade in lung cancer. Study-wide points: The best prediction of response reportedly came from early blood T cell clone dynamics, with interferon-beta. After treatment with radiotherapy plus ipilimumab, TCR clones that came from the tumor expanded in blood.

Germline V gives CDR1 MDHEN, CDR2 SYDVKM. With 2 bases removed from V and 6 bases from J, the gap between germline ends came to 3 bases. This CDR3 region has 11 residues. Here immunoSEQ multiplex PCR was the method, and the copy in TCRdb shows in-frame clones only, minus some. The sample yields 40,000 to 45,000 clones, 60% to 70% seen once. With regard to this clone: Antigen specificity is unknown.

This chain links TRBV28 with TRBJ2-3; D uncertain. Source: peripheral blood, taken from a patient treated with radiotherapy plus ipilimumab. The origin of this receptor is a human donor with non-small cell lung cancer who had a partial response to radiotherapy plus ipilimumab. The CDR3 DNA reads as TGTGCCAGCAGTTTACCGGATACGCAGTATTTT. It specifies CASSLPDTQYF.